The source of this T cell receptor beta chain is a study of Ad26.COV2.S vaccination and SARS-CoV-2 variants. The treatment was: some 20 received Ad26.COV2.S at low or high dose, single or two shots; 5 received placebo; per-sample allocation not given. Samples were taken on day 63 after the first vaccine or placebo injection. The CDR3 contains 14 residues. Germline V gene lookup returns CDR1 SEHNR and CDR2 FQNEAQ (reference sequence). V was cut by 2 bases and J by 4 bases, with 11 bases left in between. Data came from immunoSEQ multiplex PCR; TCRdb stores just in-frame clones and leaves some out. The sample records some 330,000 clones, 90% being singletons.

This rearrangement joins TRBV7-9 to TRBJ1-2; no clear D gene. The material was peripheral blood, obtained in a trial of Ad26.COV2.S vaccine versus placebo. This TCR came from a person between 18 and 65 years old who received the Ad26.COV2.S COVID-19 vaccine or a placebo. The CDR3 sequence: CASSLTDVGYGYTF. The CDR3 nucleotides read TGTGCCAGCAGCTTAACGGACGTAGGCTATGGCTACACCTTC.